Following are 21 T cell receptor beta chains from one sample sequenced in a study of OX40 agonist ivuxolimab in advanced cancers. The table came from immunoSEQ multiplex PCR; TCRdb's copy has only in-frame clones and leaves some out. Of 30,000 to 40,000 clones listed, approximately 89% are singletons. This sample comprised CD4+ or CD8+ T cells sorted from blood, obtained in a trial of the OX40 agonist ivuxolimab. The receptors here all came from an adult with an advanced solid tumor such as melanoma, head and neck, liver or kidney cancer.

The J gene is TRBJ2-1, the V gene TRBV15, with 8 bases lining up with TRBD2. This CDR3 has 14 amino acids. Germline V gene lookup returns CDR1 LNHNV and CDR2 YYDKDF (reference sequence). Trimming took 8 bases from V and 4 from J; bases not matched to a gene: 7. The CDR3 loop reads CATSTSGPYNEQFF. DNA of the CDR3: TGTGCCACCTCCACTAGCGGCCCATACAATGAGCAGTTCTTC.

V usage is TRBV28 and J usage is TRBJ1-3; D ambiguous. The CDR3 is made up of 14 amino acids. Germline lookup yields CDR1 MDHEN and CDR2 SYDVKM. Deletions cut 8 bases from V and 0 bases from J, with 11 bases between. CDR3 DNA sequence: TGTGCCAGCCTCACCGTACTCTCTGGAAACACCATATATTTT. It specifies CASLTVLSGNTIYF.

The chain recombines TRBV11-2 with TRBJ2-2; D unclear. Germline assignment: CDR1 SGHAT and CDR2 FQNNGV. Trimming left V 1 base short and J 5 bases short, with 2 bases between. The CDR3 sequence is 12 residues long. CDR3 coding DNA: TGTGCCAGCAGCTTAGGGACCGGGGAGCTGTTTTTT. Translation: CASSLGTGELFF.

The rearrangement links TRBV30 to TRBJ2-7; the match to TRBD2 covers 10 bases. The germline CDR1 and CDR2 sequences are GTSNPN and SVGIG (reference sequence). V shed 4 bases, J shed 0 bases, and the junction held 3 bases outside the gene matches. This CDR3 region has 14 residues. CDR3: CAWTLAGDSYEQYF. The CDR3 DNA sequence: TGTGCCTGGACCCTAGCGGGGGACTCCTACGAGCAGTACTTC.

The rearrangement links TRBV10-3 to TRBJ2-1; D unresolved. The CDR3 is 12 residues long. The germline V and J ends were trimmed by 2 bases and 9 bases, with 8 bases remaining between them. Germline CDR1 reads ENHRY; CDR2 reads SYGVKD. The CDR3 protein is CAISERRSEQFF. DNA for the CDR3: TGTGCCATCAGTGAGCGCCGCAGTGAGCAGTTCTTC.

V is TRBV7-2 and J is TRBJ1-3; D unclear. The V end lost 1 base, the J end lost 7 bases, and 8 bases lay between the germline ends. This CDR3 has 13 amino acids. CDR1 SGHTA and CDR2 FQGNSA come from the germline V gene. DNA for the CDR3: TGTGCCAGCAGCTTAGTTGGGGTTAACACCATATATTTT. Translation gives CASSLVGVNTIYF.

CDR3 DNA sequence: TGTGCCAGCAGTCCTCGTACCGGGGAGCTGTTTTTT. This gives the protein CASSPRTGELFF. The V gene is TRBV28, the J gene TRBJ2-2, with D unresolved. The germline CDR1 and CDR2 sequences are MDHEN and SYDVKM. There are 12 residues in the CDR3. Trimming pared 5 bases from V and 5 bases from J, leaving 6 bases between.

The V gene is TRBV10-3, the J gene TRBJ2-2, with TRBD2 identical over 7 bases. The CDR3 is made up of 20 amino acids. V shed 6 bases and J 1 base; nucleotides not matched to a gene: 20. The V gene's germline CDR1 is ENHRY and CDR2 SYGVKD. CDR3 loop: CAIRPPRGGSMRGNTGELFF. The CDR3 region has the DNA TGTGCCATCAGGCCCCCTCGGGGCGGGAGTATGAGGGGGAACACCGGGGAGCTGTTTTTT.

This clone was seen just once. This CDR3 is also generated by other DNA sequences in the sample. The J gene is TRBJ1-1, the V gene TRBV6-6; 9 bases map to TRBD1. Germline V CDR1 and CDR2: MNHNY, SVGAGI (reference sequence). CDR3 length: 13 residues. V lost 6 bases, J lost 4 bases, and 3 bases stayed unmatched. CDR3 DNA: TGTGCCAGCAGCTCGACAGGGGGCACTGAAGCTTTCTTT. Translating it yields CASSSTGGTEAFF.

This chain connects TRBV7-2 to TRBJ1-3; TRBD1 agrees at 7 bases. CDR3 length: 15 amino acids. Per germline, CDR1 SGHTA and CDR2 FQGNSA. The trim removed 5 bases at V and 3 bases at J, leaving 7 bases unmatched. The CDR3 DNA sequence: TGTGCCAGCAGCCCTCAGGGGGGCAATGGAAACACCATATATTTT. Its translation is CASSPQGGNGNTIYF.

The table lists this clone with a count of one. The rearrangement uses TRBV6-1 and TRBJ1-2, with D possibly matching TRBD1 (6 bases). CDR1 is MNHNS and CDR2 is SASEGT in the germline V gene. V gave up 1 base and J gave up 1 base, with 7 bases separating them. The CDR3 extends over 14 amino acids. The CDR3 sequence: CASSEGQVNYGYTF. The DNA for the CDR3 is TGTGCCAGCAGTGAAGGACAGGTTAACTATGGCTACACCTTC.

J is TRBJ1-1 and V is TRBV18; D remains unclear. CDR3 length: 14 residues. The ends were cut back, 6 bases at V and 1 base at J, with 12 bases in the middle. Germline V gene lookup returns CDR1 KGHSH and CDR2 LQKENI. Here the CDR3 reads CASSPGRENTEAFF. The CDR3 bases are TGTGCCAGCTCGCCAGGTCGGGAGAACACTGAAGCTTTCTTT.

The V and J genes are TRBV5-1 and TRBJ2-1, with D perhaps TRBD2 (6 bases). CDR3 length equals 15 residues. V shed 2 bases and J shed 1 base, with 10 bases lying between them. Germline CDR1 is SGHRS and CDR2 is YFSETQ. The CDR3 loop reads CASSLLADSYNEQFF. CDR3 nucleotide sequence: TGCGCCAGCAGCTTACTAGCCGATTCCTACAATGAGCAGTTCTTC. Combining the CDR3 with reference TRBV5-1 and TRBJ2-1 gives the whole variable domain KAGVTQTPRYLIKTRGQQVTLSCSPISGHRSVSWYQQTPGQGLQFLFEYFSETQRNKGNFPGRFSGRQFSNSRSEMNVSTLELGDSALYLCASSLLADSYNEQFFGPGTRLTVL.

CDR3: CASSLQESNYGYTF. The CDR3 DNA follows: TGCGCCAGCAGCTTGCAGGAATCTAACTATGGCTACACCTTC. V gene TRBV5-1 combines with J gene TRBJ1-2, with no clear D. The germline gives CDR1 SGHRS, CDR2 YFSETQ. The V end was cut by 1 base, the J end by 0 bases, with 7 bases between. This CDR3 region has 14 residues.

The V and J genes are TRBV19 and TRBJ2-1, with unresolved D. Trimming removed 0 bases from V and 6 bases from J, with 9 bases in between. There are 14 residues in the CDR3. Germline-derived CDR1 and CDR2 are LNHDA and SQIVND (reference sequence). The CDR3 loop reads CASSIEGQSNEQFF. CDR3 nucleotide sequence: TGTGCCAGTAGTATAGAGGGCCAGAGCAATGAGCAGTTCTTC.

The chain has TRBV5-1 and TRBJ2-7, with 7 bases fitting TRBD1. The germline gives CDR1 SGHRS, CDR2 YFSETQ. The length of the CDR3 is 13 residues. J lost 6 bases, V lost 0 bases, and 3 bases had no gene match. The CDR3 protein is CASSLGQGREQYF. The CDR3 bases are TGCGCCAGCAGCTTGGGACAGGGACGCGAGCAGTACTTC.

The chain recombines TRBV7-2 with TRBJ2-7, with D possibly being TRBD2 (5 bases). The germline CDR1 and CDR2 sequences are SGHTA and FQGNSA. With 4 bases removed from V and 6 bases from J, the gap between germline ends came to 19 bases. The CDR3 consists of 15 residues. The CDR3 region is CASSSPLRATGEQYF. The CDR3 DNA is TGTGCCAGCAGCTCCCCCTTGAGGGCTACTGGCGAGCAGTACTTC. The full variable domain, rest sourced from reference TRBV7-2 and TRBJ2-7, is GAGVSQSPSNKVTEKGKDVELRCDPISGHTALYWYRQSLGQGLEFLIYFQGNSAPDKSGLPSDRFSAERTGGSVSTLTIQRTQQEDSAVYLCASSSPLRATGEQYFGPGTRLTVT.

This rearrangement joins TRBV7-2 to TRBJ2-3; the match to TRBD2 covers 8 bases. The V and J ends lost 5 bases and 6 bases, in that order; junction bases with no gene match: 1. CDR1 SGHTA and CDR2 FQGNSA come from the germline V gene. The CDR3 has 12 amino acids. The CDR3 protein is CASSPGGDTQYF. CDR3 DNA: TGTGCCAGCAGCCCGGGGGGGGATACGCAGTATTTT.

This clone came up once. This sequence joins TRBV7-9 and TRBJ2-4; D gene unclear. The CDR3 contains 13 residues. Trimming left V 5 bases short and J 0 bases short, with 5 bases between. Germline loops: CDR1 SEHNR, CDR2 FQNEAQ (reference sequence). CDR3 bases: TGTGCCAGCAGCCCCACAGCCAAAAACATTCAGTACTTC. This sequence encodes CASSPTAKNIQYF. Looking up the rest from reference TRBV7-9 and TRBJ2-4 gives the full variable domain: DTGVSQNPRHKITKRGQNVTFRCDPISEHNRLYWYRQTLGQGPEFLTYFQNEAQLEKSRLLSDRFSAERPKGSFSTLEIQRTEQGDSAMYLCASSPTAKNIQYFGAGTRLSVL.

The CDR3, as DNA: TGTGCCAGCAGCTTACGTGCAGGGCCGCCGGCCGAGCAGTACTTC. Protein sequence: CASSLRAGPPAEQYF. The gene calls are TRBV7-2 and TRBJ2-7; D might be TRBD1 (5 bases). This CDR3 spans 15 amino acids. Deletions cut 2 bases from V and 6 bases from J, with 17 bases between. Germline V CDR1 and CDR2: SGHTA, FQGNSA.

This sequence joins TRBV7-3 and TRBJ2-3; D not certain. The germline V and J ends were trimmed by 3 bases and 3 bases, with 4 bases remaining between them. Germline V gene lookup returns CDR1 SGHTA and CDR2 FQGTGA. The CDR3 covers 12 residues. DNA of the CDR3: TGTGCCAGCAGCTTTTATACAGATACGCAGTATTTT. As protein: CASSFYTDTQYF.